The sequence of this T cell receptor beta chain was determined in a study of CD8 T cells in Susac syndrome (dated by TCRdb to the late 2010s). For the wider study: Whether CD8+ T cell activation and differentiation in Susac syndrome was antigen driven was tested using repertoire sequencing.

Note on this clonotype: Its binding antigen is unknown. No per-base quality is available; no much larger clone lies one base away.

RNA was extracted with the RNeasy kit and 0.5 to 1 ug was reverse transcribed using random hexamers. The immunoSEQ multiplex PCR assay, which covers 54 Vbeta and 13 Jbeta segments, was used to amplify TCR beta CDR3 regions. Bias from PCR amplification was corrected by using a synthetic template baseline for primer optimization and for computational correction. The authors' pipeline ran thus. Reads were annotated to V, D and J genes per IMGT and analyzed with immunoSEQ Analyzer, keeping only productive sequences. To calculate clonality, Shannon entropy was normalized by log2 of the number of productive unique sequences and then subtracted from one. Public and private clones were assessed among the 100 most prevalent clones of each patient and control. Clones were defined as Susac-specific when absent from the healthy and MS cohorts, from about 1,100 published viral clones and from other ImmuneACCESS disease sequences. TCRdb trimmed public reads at Q25 via fastp, called clones via MiXCR and kept in-frame beta chains. Each entry merges the rows of one CDR3 protein and shows their most common DNA and genes. These V and J calls are TCRdb output, not the study's own analysis. The sample table contains 190,000 or so distinct CDR3 sequences; only one count was recorded for 95% of them. 0.082% of the sample is in the top ten clones.

V is pared back by 4 bases and J by 4 bases, with 14 bases lying between the germline termini. CDR1 and CDR2, per the germline V gene, are SNHLY and FYNNEI. The CDR3 starts with the cysteine, ends with the phenylalanine, and has 16 residues. Kept here is only the CDR3 DNA, which spans 48 bases and is read in frame from base 1. High-throughput TCR beta sequencing profiled peripheral blood CD8+ and CD4+ T cells from healthy donors, Susac syndrome patients and multiple sclerosis patients. Multiple sclerosis controls were treatment-naive patients with stable or active relapsing-remitting disease fulfilling revised McDonald criteria. Bulk CD8+ and CD4+ T cells were purified by magnetic negative isolation, while CD8+ TEMRA cells were enriched using FACS. Blood was collected in EDTA tubes and processed within 24 hours, with PBMCs isolated through density gradient centrifugation. PBMCs intended for TCR sequencing were frozen in liquid nitrogen and were later thawed in a 37 degrees C water bath. The sorted or isolated CD4+, CD8+ and CD8+ TEMRA cells had a purity of 90% or higher.

Overall results and qualifications from the work: The number of individuals in the TCR sequencing and HLA analysis was acknowledged as relatively small.

The sequence was collected from a human donor with multiple sclerosis. This chain joins TRBV2 to TRBJ2-6; tentative D gene TRBD1, with 5 bases matching. What was sequenced was CD4+ T cells from PBMCs. The CDR3 region: CASSVSGPSGANVLTF. The DNA is as follows: TGTGCCAGCAGTGTCTCAGGGCCCTCAGGGGCCAACGTCCTGACTTTC. Reference TRBV2 and TRBJ2-6 proteins supply the regions before and after the CDR3; the full variable domain is: EPEVTQTPSHQVTQMGQEVILRCVPISNHLYFYWYRQILGQKVEFLVSFYNNEISEKSEIFDDQFSVERPDGSNFTLKIRSTKLEDSAMYFCASSVSGPSGANVLTFGAGSRLTVL.